One and the same sample provided the 27 T cell receptor beta chains below, sequenced in a study of T cells in Graves' hyperthyroidism and ophthalmopathy. Amplified TCR beta CDR3 regions came from RNA transcripts. The study used the HTBI primer set for a first-round RT-PCR of the TCR CDR3. Using its own MiXCR run on the multiplex PCR reads, TCRdb lists one record per CDR3 protein. The sample includes roughly 800,000 distinct CDR3 sequences, around 39% of them seen just once. The sample taken for sequencing was blood. The receptors originated from a man between 18 and 35 years old with Graves' hyperthyroidism.

The V gene is TRBV13, the J gene TRBJ1-1; no definite D call. V lost 5 bases and J lost 3, with 19 bases in between. Germline CDR1 reads PRHDT; CDR2 reads FYEKMQ (reference sequence). The CDR3 contains 16 residues. The CDR3 loop reads CASSRLRAALDTEAFF. The CDR3 nucleotides are TGTGCCAGCAGCCGCCTCCGCGCAGCACTCGACACTGAAGCTTTCTTT.

V and J are TRBV4-1 and TRBJ2-5; 7 bases are a match to TRBD1. This CDR3 has 13 residues. CDR1 and CDR2 (germline): MGHRA, YSYEKL. With V trimmed by 4 bases and J by 7 bases, 6 bases remained unmatched. CDR3 sequence reads: CASSPEGAGTQYF. Here the CDR3 DNA reads TGCGCCAGCAGCCCCGAGGGGGCAGGGACCCAGTACTTC.

This clonotype was counted between two and nine times. The rearrangement links TRBV4-1 to TRBJ1-4; D is possibly TRBD1 (5 bases). Trimming pared 1 base from V and 6 bases from J, leaving 9 bases between. Germline V gives CDR1 MGHRA, CDR2 YSYEKL. This CDR3 comprises 14 residues. CDR3 nucleotide sequence: TGCGCCAGCAGCCAAGCAGGGATGGATGAAAAACTGTTTTTT. Translation gives CASSQAGMDEKLFF.

This chain joins TRBV15 and TRBJ2-3, with TRBD2 matching 9 bases. In germline, CDR1 is LNHNV, CDR2 YYDKDF (reference sequence). The J segment lost 2 bases and the V segment lost 5 bases, leaving 5 bases of the junction unmatched. CDR3 length: 15 residues. CDR3 in DNA: TGTGCCACCAGCCAGGCGGGAGGGGACACAGATACGCAGTATTTT. Protein sequence: CATSQAGGDTDTQYF.

This clonotype was counted many times. J is TRBJ2-7 and V is TRBV29-1; D perhaps matches TRBD2 (5 bases). The V end lost 7 bases, the J end lost 6 bases, and 16 bases lay between the germline ends. CDR1 is SQVTM and CDR2 is ANQGSEA in the germline V gene. The CDR3 sequence is 12 residues long. The DNA of the CDR3 is TGCAGCGCCAGCGGCGGAGCGCTCGAGCAGTACTTC. Amino acid sequence: CSASGGALEQYF.

This clonotype appeared once. The rearrangement uses TRBV25-1 and TRBJ1-1, with D possibly matching TRBD1 (6 bases). CDR1 and CDR2 (germline): MGHDK, SYGVNS. The CDR3 loop spans 15 amino acids. The V gene lost 8 bases and the J gene lost 4 bases, with 20 bases spanning the gap. The CDR3 region is CASSDGRGKGTEAFF. In DNA form, the CDR3 reads TGTGCCAGCTCCGACGGCAGGGGAAAAGGCACTGAAGCTTTCTTT.

About this clonotype: A read error may explain this, as a much larger clone is one base away. The genes are TRBV10-2 and TRBJ2-3; D is uncertain. This CDR3 contains 12 residues. Per the germline V gene, CDR1 is WSHSY and CDR2 is SAAADI. The CDR3 is CASSGVSDAQYF. The CDR3 DNA follows: TGCGCCAGCAGTGGGGTCTCAGATGCGCAGTATTTT.

Only a few counts were recorded for this clonotype. The genes are TRBV5-1 and TRBJ1-1; D is possibly TRBD1 (6 bases). This CDR3 is 15 amino acids long. The germline V gene has CDR1 SGHRS and CDR2 YFSETQ. The V gene lost 5 bases and the J gene lost 1 base, with 15 bases spanning the gap. The CDR3 DNA is TGCGCCAGCAGACTGAACAGGGTCGAGAACACTGAAGCTTTCTTT. Translation gives CASRLNRVENTEAFF.

This clonotype appeared a few times. V gene TRBV20-1 combines with J gene TRBJ1-2; 7 bases align to TRBD1. Germline V gives CDR1 DFQATT, CDR2 SNEGSKA (reference sequence). The CDR3 loop spans 16 amino acids. The V segment lost 5 bases and the J segment 0 bases; nucleotides outside the gene matches: 12. In nucleotides, the CDR3 is TGCAGTGCTCCCGTGGTTGGGACAGTGACTAACTATGGCTACACCTTC. It translates to CSAPVVGTVTNYGYTF.

A remark on this clonotype: Germline and junction disagree at one end, which may indicate a read error. This rearrangement joins TRBV7-8 to TRBJ1-2; D is possibly TRBD1 (5 bases). This CDR3 contains 13 residues. Germline V lookup: CDR1 SGHVS, CDR2 FQNEAQ. For the CDR3, the DNA is TGTGCCAGCGGCTATGACAGCGGGCAAATCTCGGACTTC. Residues: CASGYDSGQISDF.

This chain connects TRBV7-2 to TRBJ1-3; D is unclear. With 11 bases removed from V and 4 bases from J, the gap between germline ends came to 12 bases. Germline assignment: CDR1 SGHTA and CDR2 FQGNSA. The CDR3 covers 12 residues. The CDR3 sequence: CAADDPGNTIYF. CDR3 bases: TGTGCCGCTGACGACCCGGGAAACACCATATATTTT.

This clonotype has just one count. The chain is built from TRBV25-1 and TRBJ1-2; D gene uncertain. The V end was cut by 6 bases, the J end by 0 bases, with 14 bases between. The germline gives CDR1 MGHDK, CDR2 SYGVNS. This CDR3 contains 15 residues. The CDR3 region is CASRDLTLANYGYTF. CDR3 bases: TGTGCCAGCAGGGACTTAACCCTGGCTAACTATGGCTACACCTTC.

The V call is TRBV25-1, the J call TRBJ2-5, with TRBD2 as a possible D gene (6 bases). CDR1 and CDR2 (germline): MGHDK, SYGVNS. The CDR3 is made up of 13 amino acids. The germline V and J ends were trimmed by 5 bases and 4 bases, with 11 bases remaining between them. The CDR3: CASSKDYRETQYF. CDR3 DNA sequence: TGTGCCAGCAGTAAGGACTATCGAGAGACCCAGTACTTC.

V is TRBV29-1 and J is TRBJ2-2, with TRBD2 identical over 13 bases. The CDR3 has 21 residues. The germline V gene has CDR1 SQVTM and CDR2 ANQGSEA. V was pared by 8 bases and J by 4 bases, with 25 bases of the junction left unmatched. The DNA for the CDR3 is TGCAGCAGCGAAGAGAGGGGGACCTCAGGGACTAGCGGGGACTGCACCGGGGAGCTGTTTTTT. Amino acid sequence: CSSEERGTSGTSGDCTGELFF.

This clonotype was detected ten times or more. The rearrangement links TRBV19 to TRBJ2-7, with 7 bases matching TRBD1. CDR1 LNHDA and CDR2 SQIVND come from the germline V gene (reference sequence). CDR3 size: 12 residues. Unmatched junction bases numbered 8, after V lost 8 bases and J lost 7 bases. The DNA of the CDR3 is TGTGCCAGTGGGAGACAGGGTAAGGAGCAGTACTTC. This codes for CASGRQGKEQYF.

This clonotype has just a few counts. V gene TRBV5-4 combines with J gene TRBJ1-2; TRBD1 agrees at 10 bases. V was pared by 5 bases and J by 4 bases, with 8 bases of the junction left unmatched. CDR3 length: 15 residues. The germline gives CDR1 SGHNT, CDR2 YYREEE (reference sequence). CDR3 protein: CASRGPGQGSYGYTF. DNA for the CDR3: TGTGCCAGCAGGGGTCCGGGACAGGGGTCCTATGGCTACACCTTC.

This clonotype was counted at least ten times. The CDR3 region is CASSWTGTDREAFF. The CDR3 nucleotides are TGCGCCAGCAGCTGGACCGGGACAGATCGTGAAGCTTTCTTT. The V gene is TRBV5-1, the J gene TRBJ1-1; TRBD1 matches at 7 bases. This CDR3 is built from 14 residues. Germline CDR1 reads SGHRS; CDR2 reads YFSETQ. The V gene end was trimmed by 3 bases and the J gene end by 7 bases; junction bases not matched to a gene: 9.

A few counts support this clonotype. The DNA for the CDR3 is TGTGCCAGCAGCTTACAGGGCCCGAGGGGCGAGCAGTACTTC. Residues: CASSLQGPRGEQYF. The chain has TRBV7-9 and TRBJ2-7; the D gene could be TRBD1 or TRBD2 (5 bases each). Germline V gene data show CDR1 as SEHNR and CDR2 as FQNEAQ (reference sequence). The CDR3 extends over 14 amino acids. V lost 2 bases, J lost 6 bases, and 14 bases lay in between.

This clonotype was seen more than once but under ten times. The chain couples TRBV7-2 to TRBJ2-2; no definite D call. This CDR3 region has 15 residues. Germline-derived CDR1 and CDR2 are SGHTA and FQGNSA. V was cut by 0 bases and J by 6 bases, with 11 bases left in between. CDR3 amino acids: CASSLALSRSGELFF. As DNA, the CDR3 is TGTGCCAGCAGCTTAGCTCTTTCTCGATCCGGGGAGCTGTTTTTT.

This clonotype was observed a handful of times. This rearrangement joins TRBV7-2 to TRBJ1-1, with D perhaps TRBD1 (5 bases). The CDR3 contains 14 residues. CDR1 SGHTA and CDR2 FQGNSA come from the germline V gene. V lost 4 bases and J 1 base, leaving 10 bases between the germline ends. The CDR3 nucleotides read TGTGCCAGCAGCTACGGACAATCGAACACTGAAGCTTTCTTT. This translates into CASSYGQSNTEAFF.

This clonotype appeared many times. The chain couples TRBV7-9 to TRBJ2-7; D gene uncertain. The V end was cut by 5 bases, the J end by 3 bases, with 11 bases between. The CDR3 spans 13 residues. Germline V gene sequence: CDR1 SEHNR, CDR2 FQNEAQ (reference sequence). The chain's CDR3 is CASSQETHYEQYF. The CDR3 DNA sequence: TGTGCCAGCAGCCAGGAGACCCACTACGAGCAGTACTTC. The full variable domain, with the rest looked up from reference TRBV7-9 and TRBJ2-7, is DTGVSQNPRHKITKRGQNVTFRCDPISEHNRLYWYRQTLGQGPEFLTYFQNEAQLEKSRLLSDRFSAERPKGSFSTLEIQRTEQGDSAMYLCASSQETHYEQYFGPGTRLTVT.

Only a few counts were recorded for this clonotype. The CDR3 nucleotides are TGTGCCAGCAGCGACCGGGCCGGAGGAAGTTCTGGAAACACCATATATTTT. This translates into CASSDRAGGSSGNTIYF. The gene calls are TRBV7-2 and TRBJ1-3; D is ambiguous. V was pared by 5 bases and J by 1 base, with 18 bases between. The germline CDR1 and CDR2 sequences are SGHTA and FQGNSA. This CDR3 has 17 amino acids.

The gene calls are TRBV6-4 and TRBJ2-2; D not resolved. Germline V gives CDR1 MRHNA, CDR2 SNTAGT. The CDR3 totals 14 residues. V was cut by 0 bases and J by 4 bases, with 6 bases left in between. CDR3 sequence (DNA): TGTGCCAGCAGTGACTCTCCCAGCACCGGGGAGCTGTTTTTT. Its protein product is CASSDSPSTGELFF.

The V gene is TRBV12-3 or TRBV12-4, the J gene TRBJ1-2; TRBD1 aligns across 8 bases. Trimming at V came to 7 bases and at J to 3 bases, leaving 13 bases not matched to a gene. The CDR3 loop spans 16 amino acids. CDR3 loop: CASTQTDRGAYYGYTF. DNA for the CDR3: TGTGCCAGCACACAGACCGACAGGGGCGCTTACTATGGCTACACCTTC.

The J gene is TRBJ1-5, the V gene TRBV15; 8 bases map to TRBD1. The CDR3 has 14 amino acids. CDR1 and CDR2 from the germline V gene are LNHNV and YYDKDF (reference sequence). As DNA, the CDR3 is TGTGCGGCAGGGGGCTATATTAGCAATCAGCCCCAGCATTTT. This translates into CAAGGYISNQPQHF.

This chain's CDR3 is CSVLPRDRVGYTF. CDR3 bases: TGCAGCGTTCTCCCCCGGGACAGGGTCGGCTACACCTTC. This sequence joins TRBV29-1 and TRBJ1-2; 9 bases agree with TRBD1. Trimming took 5 bases from V and 8 from J; bases not matched to a gene: 9. The germline V gene encodes CDR1 SQVTM and CDR2 ANQGSEA. The CDR3 runs 13 residues. Full variable domain (remainder filled in from reference TRBV29-1 and TRBJ1-2): SAVISQKPSRDICQRGTSLTIQCQVDSQVTMMFWYRQQPGQSLTLIATANQGSEATYESGFVIDKFPISRPNLTFSTLTVSNMSPEDSSIYLCSVLPRDRVGYTFGSGTRLTVV.

The gene calls are TRBV10-3 and TRBJ2-7; D is ambiguous. V gave up 5 bases and J gave up 4 bases, with 15 bases separating them. CDR1 and CDR2 (germline): ENHRY, SYGVKD. This CDR3 has 14 residues. The CDR3 DNA follows: TGTGCCATCAGTAGTGCCGCGCCGGGTTACGAGCAGTACTTC. This codes for CAISSAAPGYEQYF.